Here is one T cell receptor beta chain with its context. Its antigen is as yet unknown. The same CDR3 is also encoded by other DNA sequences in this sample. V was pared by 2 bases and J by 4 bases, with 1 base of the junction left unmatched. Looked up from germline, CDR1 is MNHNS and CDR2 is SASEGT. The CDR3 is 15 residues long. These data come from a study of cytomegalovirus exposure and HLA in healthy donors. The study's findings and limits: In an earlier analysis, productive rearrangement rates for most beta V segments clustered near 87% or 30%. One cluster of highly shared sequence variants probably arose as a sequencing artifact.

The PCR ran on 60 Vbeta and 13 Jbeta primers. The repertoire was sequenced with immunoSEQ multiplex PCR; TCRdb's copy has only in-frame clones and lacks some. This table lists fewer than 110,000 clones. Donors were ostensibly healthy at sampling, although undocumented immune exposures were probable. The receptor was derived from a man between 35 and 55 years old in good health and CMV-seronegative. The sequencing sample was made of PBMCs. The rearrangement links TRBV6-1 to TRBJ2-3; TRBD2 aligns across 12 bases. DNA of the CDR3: TGTGCCAGCAGTGAACTAGCGGGGGGGCCAGATACGCAGTATTTT. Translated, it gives CASSELAGGPDTQYF.